Presented here are 21 T cell receptor beta chains from one specimen sequenced in a study of siplizumab effects on memory and regulatory T cells. Profiled with immunoSEQ multiplex PCR; TCRdb holds only in-frame clones, not every one. Of about 97,000 clones listed, 80% to 95% are singletons. Sequenced material: CD4+ T cells sorted from blood. These receptors all come from a human donor in good health.

The rearrangement links TRBV19 to TRBJ2-7; possible D gene TRBD1, 5 bases. This CDR3 contains 12 residues. V was shortened by 3 bases and J by 6 bases, with 9 bases between the two germline ends. Germline CDR1 reads LNHDA; CDR2 reads SQIVND (reference sequence). CDR3 sequence reads: CASSMGPGEQYF. The CDR3 region has the DNA TGTGCCAGTAGTATGGGGCCCGGCGAGCAGTACTTC.

The chain joins TRBV7-2 to TRBJ2-1; 9 nucleotides line up with TRBD1. Per germline, CDR1 SGHTA and CDR2 FQGNSA. V dropped 5 bases and J dropped 5; count of bases not matched to a gene: 7. The CDR3 extends over 15 amino acids. CDR3 protein: CASSPVGTGNNEQFF. CDR3 DNA: TGTGCCAGCAGCCCGGTGGGGACAGGGAACAATGAGCAGTTCTTC.

The genes are TRBV5-6 and TRBJ2-7, with TRBD1 identical over 8 bases. Germline lookup yields CDR1 SGHDT and CDR2 YYEEEE. V was pared by 1 base and J by 5 bases, with 5 bases of the junction left unmatched. The CDR3 totals 14 residues. The CDR3 reads CASSLTWTGNEQYF. CDR3 bases: TGTGCCAGCAGCTTGACGTGGACAGGGAACGAGCAGTACTTC.

This chain connects TRBV18 to TRBJ2-7; D gene unclear. The CDR3 is 12 amino acids. The V end was cut by 3 bases, the J end by 5 bases, with 8 bases between. Germline lookup yields CDR1 KGHSH and CDR2 LQKENI. CDR3 coding DNA: TGTGCCAGCTCACCCTTAGGAGACGAGCAGTACTTC. This translates into CASSPLGDEQYF.

This chain joins TRBV11-1 and TRBJ2-5, with 8 bases fitting TRBD2. Matching the DNA end better, TRBJ2-7 makes the J call doubtful. The CDR3 is 14 amino acids. Germline lookup yields CDR1 SGHAT and CDR2 FQDESV (reference sequence). The CDR3 spells CASSLPAGAYEQYF. CDR3 DNA sequence: TGTGCCAGCAGCTTACCAGCGGGAGCCTACGAGCAGTACTTC.

The chain combines TRBV5-1 with TRBJ1-1; D unresolved. Germline CDR1 reads SGHRS; CDR2 reads YFSETQ. V was shortened by 0 bases and J by 0 bases, with 12 bases between the two germline ends. The CDR3 is made up of 16 amino acids. The CDR3 region is CASSLVATRVNTEAFF. In DNA, the CDR3 is TGCGCCAGCAGCTTGGTTGCCACACGGGTGAACACTGAAGCTTTCTTT.

The rearrangement joins TRBV7-3 to TRBJ2-3; the match to TRBD2 covers 8 bases. Germline trimming cut 5 bases from V and 0 bases from J; bases unmatched to any gene: 7. This CDR3 region has 16 residues. Germline CDR1 reads SGHTA; CDR2 reads FQGTGA. The DNA for the CDR3 is TGTGCCAGCAGCCCCGGACTAGCACCTAGCACAGATACGCAGTATTTT. Protein product: CASSPGLAPSTDTQYF.

V usage is TRBV11-2 and J usage is TRBJ1-2, with a tentative D call TRBD1 (6 bases). The CDR3 has 14 residues. Germline assignment: CDR1 SGHAT and CDR2 FQNNGV. The V end lost 1 base, the J end lost 6 bases, and 12 bases lay between the germline ends. The CDR3 loop reads CASSLGIQGDGYTF. The CDR3 DNA is TGTGCCAGCAGCTTAGGTATACAGGGAGATGGCTACACCTTC.

V is TRBV28 and J is TRBJ2-7, with TRBD1 identical over 9 bases. This CDR3 is 16 amino acids long. Germline V gives CDR1 MDHEN, CDR2 SYDVKM. V was clipped by 6 bases and J by 3 bases; unmatched bases: 12. The CDR3 nucleotides read TGTGCCAGCAGACCCCGGGACAGGGTTTTCCTCTACGAGCAGTACTTC. Its translation: CASRPRDRVFLYEQYF.

This chain links TRBV20-1 with TRBJ2-1; possibly TRBD1 or TRBD2 for D (5 bases each). The ends were cut back, 1 base at V and 10 bases at J, with 8 bases in the middle. Germline V CDR1 and CDR2: DFQATT, SNEGSKA (reference sequence). The CDR3 is 11 amino acids. CDR3: CSARGGYEQFF. The CDR3, as DNA: TGCAGTGCTAGAGGGGGGTACGAGCAGTTCTTC.

The genes are TRBV6-5 and TRBJ2-7; D is uncertain. Germline-derived CDR1 and CDR2 are MNHEY and SVGAGI. Trimming pared 6 bases from V and 2 bases from J, leaving 11 bases between. There are 13 residues in the CDR3. The CDR3 region is CASSSRQTYEQYF. For the CDR3, the DNA is TGTGCCAGCAGCTCTCGTCAGACCTACGAGCAGTACTTC.

This clone was recorded once. This chain uses TRBV5-5 with TRBJ1-3; weak D call: TRBD1 (5 bases). The CDR3 is 19 residues long. Trimming pared 1 base from V and 0 bases from J, leaving 20 bases between. Germline CDR1 reads SGHKS; CDR2 reads YYEKEE (reference sequence). The CDR3 reads CASSLTLARAQSSGNTIYF. CDR3 nucleotide sequence: TGTGCCAGCAGCTTGACCCTTGCCAGGGCGCAGTCCTCTGGAAACACCATATATTTT.

The rearrangement joins TRBV4-1 to TRBJ1-2, with D maybe TRBD1 (5 bases). This CDR3 is built from 17 residues. Between the trimmed V and J ends, which lost 5 bases and 4 bases, there was a span of 23 bases. The germline gives CDR1 MGHRA, CDR2 YSYEKL. Here the CDR3 reads CASSETHTGFDSYGYTF. The DNA of the CDR3 is TGCGCCAGCAGCGAAACACACACAGGTTTCGATTCCTATGGCTACACCTTC.

The chain is built from TRBV5-4 and TRBJ2-1; 9 nucleotides align to TRBD1. Trimming at V came to 0 bases and at J to 8 bases, leaving 12 bases not matched to a gene. This CDR3 has 17 amino acids. In germline, CDR1 is SGHNT, CDR2 YYREEE (reference sequence). CDR3 residues: CASSLAGGGTGMDEQFF. CDR3 bases: TGTGCCAGCAGCTTGGCTGGGGGTGGGACAGGGATGGATGAGCAGTTCTTC.

The genes are TRBV5-1 and TRBJ1-1; unclear D gene. Trimming pared 6 bases from V and 4 bases from J, leaving 19 bases between. The CDR3 has 15 amino acids. Germline V CDR1 and CDR2: SGHRS, YFSETQ. Here the CDR3 reads CASMLGWRVGTEAFF. Here the CDR3 DNA reads TGCGCCAGCATGCTCGGTTGGCGTGTAGGCACTGAAGCTTTCTTT.

The CDR3 reads CAITSGRLYNEQFF. CDR3 nucleotides: TGTGCCATCACTAGCGGCCGCCTCTACAATGAGCAGTTCTTC. This chain links TRBV6-1 with TRBJ2-1; 8 bases fit TRBD2. The ends lost 10 bases at V and 3 bases at J; junction bases unmatched: 8. The CDR3 runs 14 residues. Looked up from germline, CDR1 is MNHNS and CDR2 is SASEGT.

V is TRBV29-1 and J is TRBJ2-5; D call uncertain. CDR3 size: 11 residues. The V gene's germline CDR1 is SQVTM and CDR2 ANQGSEA. V was trimmed by 6 bases and J by 4 bases, leaving 9 bases between them. In DNA form, the CDR3 reads TGCAGCGTGGCTCCGGGAGAGACCCAGTACTTC. Encoded protein: CSVAPGETQYF.

The chain employs TRBV9 and TRBJ2-1; no clear D gene. Trimming took off 1 base at V and 9 bases at J, with 11 bases between the two ends. The CDR3 contains 13 residues. CDR1 is SGDLS, CDR2 YYNGEE, per germline. The CDR3 DNA reads TGTGCCAGCAGCGTAACCACCATCGCTGAGCAGTTCTTC. Protein product: CASSVTTIAEQFF.

This sequence joins TRBV27 and TRBJ2-2, with 11 positions matching TRBD2. Per the germline V gene, CDR1 is MNHEY and CDR2 is SMNVEV (reference sequence). V dropped 3 bases and J dropped 7; count of bases not matched to a gene: 16. The CDR3 is 19 amino acids. The CDR3 sequence: CASSLGPPGLAVLGGELFF. CDR3 DNA sequence: TGTGCCAGCAGTTTGGGCCCCCCGGGACTAGCGGTCTTGGGCGGGGAGCTGTTTTTT.

The genes are TRBV7-8 and TRBJ2-5, with a possible D match to TRBD2 (5 bases). The CDR3 has 14 residues. V was trimmed by 0 bases and J by 5 bases, leaving 10 bases between them. Germline CDR1 and CDR2: SGHVS and FQNEAQ. The DNA of the CDR3 is TGTGCCAGCAGCTTAGCGGGAGTGGAGGAGACCCAGTACTTC. Translation gives CASSLAGVEETQYF. The variable domain in full, completed from reference TRBV7-8 and TRBJ2-5, reads GAGVSQSPRYKVAKRGQDVALRCDPISGHVSLFWYQQALGQGPEFLTYFQNEAQLDKSGLPSDRFFAERPEGSVSTLKIQRTQQEDSAVYLCASSLAGVEETQYFGPGTRLLVL.

The chain joins TRBV5-4 to TRBJ1-1, with D possibly TRBD1 on 6 matching bases. Germline assignment: CDR1 SGHNT and CDR2 YYREEE (reference sequence). V gave up 0 bases and J gave up 4 bases, with 7 bases separating them. The CDR3 runs 13 residues. This CDR3 reads CASSLEGGTEAFF. The CDR3 DNA follows: TGTGCCAGCAGCTTGGAAGGGGGCACTGAAGCTTTCTTT.